What follows are 32 T cell receptor beta chains derived from one specimen sequenced in a study of control samples from healthy donors and cancer patients. Here immunoSEQ multiplex PCR was the method, and the copy in TCRdb shows in-frame clones only, minus some. The sample consists of fewer than 500,000 clones, 90% of them appearing once. Sequencing was performed on PBMCs. These receptors came from a middle-aged man with head and neck cancer.

V usage is TRBV4-3 and J usage is TRBJ2-1; TRBD2 matches 8 bases. The CDR3 has 17 residues. From germline, CDR1 is LGHNA and CDR2 YSLEER. V gave up 4 bases and J gave up 0 bases; unmatched junction bases: 8. The CDR3 DNA follows: TGCGCCAGCAGCCCCATTTCCCGGGGGGGCTCCTACAATGAGCAGTTCTTC. This encodes CASSPISRGGSYNEQFF.

This chain links TRBV4-1 with TRBJ2-1; possibly TRBD2 for D (6 bases). CDR1 and CDR2 from the germline V gene are MGHRA and YSYEKL. The CDR3 runs to 15 residues. The V gene lost 0 bases and the J gene lost 7 bases, with 13 bases spanning the gap. CDR3 loop: CASSQDSGGWNEQFF. DNA of the CDR3: TGCGCCAGCAGCCAAGATTCCGGGGGATGGAATGAGCAGTTCTTC.

This chain connects TRBV9 to TRBJ2-1, with 7 bases matching TRBD1. CDR1 SGDLS and CDR2 YYNGEE come from the germline V gene. V was pared by 3 bases and J by 2 bases, with 5 bases of the junction left unmatched. The CDR3 extends over 15 amino acids. CDR3 region: CASSGYRGTYNEQFF. The CDR3 DNA is TGTGCCAGCAGCGGATACAGGGGAACCTACAATGAGCAGTTCTTC.

This chain connects TRBV4-3 to TRBJ1-1; D is perhaps TRBD1 (6 bases). The CDR3 extends over 12 amino acids. The V gene lost 1 base and the J gene lost 8 bases, with 8 bases spanning the gap. Germline CDR1 reads LGHNA; CDR2 reads YSLEER. The CDR3 DNA is TGCGCCAGCAGCCAAGTTGGGACAGAAGCTTTCTTT. Translation gives CASSQVGTEAFF.

The chain carries TRBV7-3 and TRBJ1-1; D is unclear. The V and J ends lost 1 base and 4 bases respectively, with 7 bases between them. Germline lookup yields CDR1 SGHTA and CDR2 FQGTGA. The CDR3 is 13 amino acids. The CDR3 DNA sequence: TGTGCCAGCAGCTTAATGGTGGGCACTGAAGCTTTCTTT. Its translation is CASSLMVGTEAFF.

This sequence joins TRBV12-3 or TRBV12-4 and TRBJ1-5; tentatively, D is TRBD1 (5 bases). V was pared by 0 bases and J by 6 bases, with 6 bases between. This CDR3 region has 13 residues. CDR3 residues: CASSLAGGQPQHF. Here the CDR3 DNA reads TGTGCCAGCAGTTTAGCGGGGGGTCAGCCCCAGCATTTT.

This chain links TRBV9 with TRBJ1-3; possible D gene TRBD1, 5 bases. Germline CDR1 reads SGDLS; CDR2 reads YYNGEE. V gave up 3 bases and J gave up 2 bases, with 18 bases separating them. This CDR3 comprises 17 residues. Here the CDR3 DNA reads TGTGCCAGCAGCGACCAGATAGCGACAGTCGCTGGAAACACCATATATTTT. Residues: CASSDQIATVAGNTIYF.

The rearrangement joins TRBV15 to TRBJ2-7; tentative D call: TRBD1 (6 bases). The V end lost 2 bases, the J end lost 6 bases, and 11 bases lay between the germline ends. Per the germline V gene, CDR1 is LNHNV and CDR2 is YYDKDF (reference sequence). The CDR3 has 13 amino acids. CDR3 sequence (DNA): TGTGCCACCAGCAGATCCAGACAGGTCGAGCAGTACTTC. Its translation is CATSRSRQVEQYF.

The CDR3 region is CASSFSDGGNTIYF. CDR3 bases: TGTGCCAGCAGCTTCTCGGACGGGGGAAACACCATATATTTT. The chain combines TRBV5-6 with TRBJ1-3, with unresolved D. Germline V gene sequence: CDR1 SGHDT, CDR2 YYEEEE. V lost 2 bases and J lost 4, with 10 bases in between. The CDR3 runs to 14 residues.

The chain couples TRBV19 to TRBJ1-2, with D possibly being TRBD1 (5 bases). The V gene lost 1 base and the J gene lost 0 bases, with 15 bases spanning the gap. Germline CDR1 is LNHDA and CDR2 is SQIVND (reference sequence). CDR3 length: 17 amino acids. This chain's CDR3 is CASSIGGSTGANYGYTF. The CDR3 nucleotides are TGTGCCAGTAGTATAGGGGGCAGCACTGGAGCTAACTATGGCTACACCTTC.

CDR3 nucleotide sequence: TGTGCCAGCTCACCTTATGGGACAGATTCTGGAAACACCATATATTTT. Translated, it gives CASSPYGTDSGNTIYF. The chain carries TRBV18 and TRBJ1-3; the match to TRBD1 covers 7 bases. Germline-derived CDR1 and CDR2 are KGHSH and LQKENI. The trim removed 3 bases at V and 1 base at J, leaving 6 bases unmatched. CDR3 length: 16 amino acids.

The chain is built from TRBV7-2 and TRBJ2-2, with no clear D. Germline CDR1 SGHTA, CDR2 FQGNSA. Trimming removed 5 bases at V and 6 bases at J, with 7 bases between. This CDR3 contains 12 residues. Written as DNA, the CDR3 is TGTGCCAGCAGCGGTCCCCCCGGGGAGCTGTTTTTT. The encoded protein is CASSGPPGELFF.

Points on this clone: This sample includes further DNA sequences coding for the same CDR3. This sequence joins TRBV24-1 and TRBJ2-3; no reliable D call. The germline V gene encodes CDR1 KGHDR and CDR2 SFDVKD. V was clipped by 3 bases and J by 0 bases, with 3 bases between them. The CDR3 extends over 13 amino acids. As DNA, the CDR3 is TGTGCCACCAGTGATCCAAGCACAGATACGCAGTATTTT. It encodes CATSDPSTDTQYF.

V gene TRBV12-1 combines with J gene TRBJ2-6; the DNA was not used to check the table's D call, TRBD1. TRBV12-1 is an annotated pseudogene. CDR3 length: 18 amino acids. The CDR3: CASSFYRDSRSGANVLTF. CDR3 nucleotides: TGTGCCAGCAGCTTTTATCGGGACAGCCGCTCTGGGGCCAACGTCCTGACTTTC.

The V call is TRBV29-1, the J call TRBJ2-7; 11 bases line up with TRBD1. Trimming cost V 5 bases and J 6 bases; bases outside gene matches: 9. Germline CDR1 reads SQVTM; CDR2 reads ANQGSEA. The CDR3 runs to 14 residues. CDR3 in DNA: TGCAGCGTTTTCCAAGCCGGGACAGGGGGCGAGCAGTACTTC. Amino acids: CSVFQAGTGGEQYF.

The chain couples TRBV4-3 to TRBJ2-2, with 7 positions matching TRBD1. V lost 3 bases to trimming and J lost 5 bases; unmatched junction nucleotides: 6. Germline V lookup: CDR1 LGHNA, CDR2 YSLEER. This CDR3 region has 15 residues. The CDR3 coding sequence is TGCGCCAGCAGCCAGGGGACAGTGGGAACCGGGGAGCTGTTTTTT. Translation: CASSQGTVGTGELFF.

V and J are TRBV3-1 (or the pseudogene TRBV3-2) and TRBJ1-6, with a possible D match to TRBD1 (5 bases). The CDR3 totals 15 residues. V was trimmed by 1 base and J by 18 bases, leaving 22 bases between them. In germline, CDR1 is LGHDT, CDR2 YNNKEL (reference sequence). In nucleotides, the CDR3 is TGTGCCAGCAGCCAAGGGCGGGGGATCGGGGCACCCGGCCACTTT. Translation gives CASSQGRGIGAPGHF.

The count of this clone is one. This chain connects TRBV24-1 to TRBJ2-1; D possibly corresponds to TRBD2 (7 bases). Per the germline V gene, CDR1 is KGHDR and CDR2 is SFDVKD. Between the trimmed V and J ends, which lost 4 bases and 11 bases, there was a span of 20 bases. The CDR3 extends over 15 amino acids. Here the CDR3 reads CATSDTGTTENKQFF. The CDR3 DNA is TGTGCCACCAGTGACACAGGGACTACCGAGAATAAGCAGTTCTTC.

This clone has just one count. V usage is TRBV4-1 and J usage is TRBJ1-6; 9 bases map to TRBD1. V shed 3 bases, J shed 3 bases, and the junction held 6 bases outside the gene matches. Germline CDR1 reads MGHRA; CDR2 reads YSYEKL. The CDR3 is 17 amino acids. In DNA form, the CDR3 reads TGCGCCAGCAGCCAGGGTGGGACAGGGATCTATAATTCACCCCTCCACTTT. This gives the protein CASSQGGTGIYNSPLHF.

The chain is built from TRBV19 and TRBJ1-6, with TRBD1 as a possible D gene (6 bases). V was cut by 3 bases and J by 6 bases, with 12 bases left in between. The CDR3 has 15 amino acids. Germline V CDR1 and CDR2: LNHDA, SQIVND (reference sequence). CDR3 protein: CASSILARGNSPLHF. The CDR3 DNA is TGTGCCAGTAGTATCCTGGCCAGGGGTAATTCACCCCTCCACTTT.

The chain uses TRBV2 and TRBJ1-2, with D uncertain. Germline values: CDR1 SNHLY, CDR2 FYNNEI. With 5 bases removed from V and 0 bases from J, the gap between germline ends came to 13 bases. The length of the CDR3 is 15 residues. The CDR3 loop is CASSRTVPTNYGYTF. The DNA for the CDR3 is TGTGCCAGCAGTAGGACGGTCCCTACTAACTATGGCTACACCTTC.

This chain joins TRBV6-5 and TRBJ1-1; no clear D gene. Per germline, CDR1 MNHEY and CDR2 SVGAGI. The V end lost 5 bases, the J end lost 0 bases, and 13 bases lay between the germline ends. The CDR3 spans 15 residues. The CDR3 sequence is CASSPSSIMNTEAFF. CDR3 DNA: TGTGCCAGCAGTCCCTCAAGCATTATGAACACTGAAGCTTTCTTT.

The V gene is TRBV6-5, the J gene TRBJ2-7; D is undetermined. Germline V gives CDR1 MNHEY, CDR2 SVGAGI. This CDR3 has 16 residues. V lost 2 bases, J lost 4 bases, and 18 bases lay in between. This CDR3 is CASSYNADHDGYEQYF. DNA for the CDR3: TGTGCCAGCAGTTACAACGCTGATCACGACGGATACGAGCAGTACTTC.

The chain joins TRBV7-3 to TRBJ2-2; D is uncertain. The V end lost 5 bases, the J end lost 1 base, and 8 bases lay between the germline ends. The CDR3 is made up of 14 amino acids. Per germline, CDR1 SGHTA and CDR2 FQGTGA. CDR3 nucleotides: TGTGCCAGCAGCCAAGCCGGGAACACCGGGGAGCTGTTTTTT. Translation gives CASSQAGNTGELFF.

The chain employs TRBV7-2 and TRBJ1-5; D gene uncertain. CDR3 length: 13 amino acids. Per germline, CDR1 SGHTA and CDR2 FQGNSA. With 1 base removed from V and 7 bases from J, the gap between germline ends came to 8 bases. DNA of the CDR3: TGTGCCAGCAGCTTAGTTGGGGTGCAGCCCCAGCATTTT. As protein: CASSLVGVQPQHF. Full variable domain (outside the CDR3, taken from reference TRBV7-2 and TRBJ1-5): GAGVSQSPSNKVTEKGKDVELRCDPISGHTALYWYRQSLGQGLEFLIYFQGNSAPDKSGLPSDRFSAERTGGSVSTLTIQRTQQEDSAVYLCASSLVGVQPQHFGDGTRLSIL.

The genes are TRBV28 and TRBJ1-3; 7 positions agree with TRBD1. This CDR3 spans 14 amino acids. With V trimmed by 4 bases and J by 4 bases, 4 bases remained unmatched. Germline CDR1 is MDHEN and CDR2 is SYDVKM. CDR3 bases: TGTGCCAGCAGTTGGGACAGCGAGGGAAACACCATATATTTT. Translated: CASSWDSEGNTIYF.

The rearrangement uses TRBV3-1 (or the pseudogene TRBV3-2) and TRBJ2-5; 8 bases agree with TRBD1. Trimming took 3 bases from V and 7 from J; bases not matched to a gene: 7. Germline CDR1 reads LGHDT; CDR2 reads YNNKEL (reference sequence). The CDR3 spans 14 residues. CDR3 sequence (DNA): TGTGCCAGCAGCCAGCCACAGGGGGTGGGGACCCAGTACTTC. This gives the protein CASSQPQGVGTQYF.

The sample holds one count of this clone. The chain has TRBV18 and TRBJ1-4; D gene unclear. The V gene lost 6 bases and the J gene lost 8 bases, with 19 bases spanning the gap. The CDR3 contains 15 residues. Looked up from germline, CDR1 is KGHSH and CDR2 is LQKENI. The CDR3 DNA is TGTGCCAGCTCGCCGTCCGGAGGGAGTGGAGAAAAACTGTTTTTT. It codes for CASSPSGGSGEKLFF.

The chain couples TRBV21-1 to TRBJ1-1; TRBD1, the table's D call, lacks a check against the DNA. TRBV21-1 is deemed a pseudogene. There are 15 residues in the CDR3. CDR3 DNA sequence: TGTGCCAGCAGCAAAGGGGGACAGGGGGCGACTGAAGCTTTCTTT. Protein sequence: CASSKGGQGATEAFF.

J is TRBJ2-2 and V is TRBV6-4; 11 nucleotides align to TRBD2. CDR1 is MRHNA and CDR2 is SNTAGT in the germline V gene. This CDR3 has 15 amino acids. Trimming removed 8 bases from V and 1 base from J; junction bases left unmatched: 3. The DNA of the CDR3 is TGTGCCAGCTGGGGACTAGCGGAGAACACCGGGGAGCTGTTTTTT. Translated, it gives CASWGLAENTGELFF.

The V and J genes are TRBV2 and TRBJ2-7, with D tentatively TRBD2 (7 bases). The CDR3 is 13 residues long. Trimming took 8 bases from V and 6 from J, leaving 17 bases between them. The V gene's germline CDR1 is SNHLY and CDR2 FYNNEI. The CDR3 DNA sequence: TGTGCCAGCTTAATGGGGGGGCCCGGCGAGCAGTACTTC. Protein product: CASLMGGPGEQYF.

The rearrangement joins TRBV7-3 to TRBJ1-1; D gene ambiguous. CDR1 and CDR2 (germline): SGHTA, FQGTGA. Trimming shortened V by 6 bases and J by 5 bases, and 13 bases separated the two germline ends. CDR3 length: 13 amino acids. The CDR3, as DNA: TGTGCCAGCAGGGCCGGGAGACAAACTGAAGCTTTCTTT. Amino acid sequence: CASRAGRQTEAFF.